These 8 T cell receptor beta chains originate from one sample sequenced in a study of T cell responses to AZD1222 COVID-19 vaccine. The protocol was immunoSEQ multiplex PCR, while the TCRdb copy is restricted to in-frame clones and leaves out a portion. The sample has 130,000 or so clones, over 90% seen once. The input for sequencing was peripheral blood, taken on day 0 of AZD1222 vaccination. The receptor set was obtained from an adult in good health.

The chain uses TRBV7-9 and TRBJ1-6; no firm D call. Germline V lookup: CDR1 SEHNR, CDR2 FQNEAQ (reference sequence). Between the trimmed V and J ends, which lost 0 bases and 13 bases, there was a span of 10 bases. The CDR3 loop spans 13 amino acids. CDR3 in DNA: TGTGCCAGCAGCTTAGCCGAGGGCTTTCCCCTCCACTTT. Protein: CASSLAEGFPLHF.

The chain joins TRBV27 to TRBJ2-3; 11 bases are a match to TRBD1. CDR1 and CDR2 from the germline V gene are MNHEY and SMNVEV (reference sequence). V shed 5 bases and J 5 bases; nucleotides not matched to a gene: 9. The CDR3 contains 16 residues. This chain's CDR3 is CASSDGTGGLGDTQYF. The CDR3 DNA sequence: TGTGCCAGCAGTGACGGGACAGGGGGACTAGGAGATACGCAGTATTTT.

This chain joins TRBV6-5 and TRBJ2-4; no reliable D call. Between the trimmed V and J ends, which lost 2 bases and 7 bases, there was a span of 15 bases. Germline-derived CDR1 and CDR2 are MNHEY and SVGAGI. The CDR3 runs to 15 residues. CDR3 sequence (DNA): TGTGCCAGCAGTTACCCAAACTTCCAAGTGAACATTCAGTACTTC. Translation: CASSYPNFQVNIQYF.

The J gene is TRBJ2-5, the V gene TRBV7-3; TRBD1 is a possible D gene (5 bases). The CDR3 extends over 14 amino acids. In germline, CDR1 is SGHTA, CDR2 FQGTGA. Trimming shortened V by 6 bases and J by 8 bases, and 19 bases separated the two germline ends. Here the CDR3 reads CASSPSDSSITQYF. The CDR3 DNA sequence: TGTGCCAGCAGTCCTTCAGACAGTAGCATTACCCAGTACTTC.

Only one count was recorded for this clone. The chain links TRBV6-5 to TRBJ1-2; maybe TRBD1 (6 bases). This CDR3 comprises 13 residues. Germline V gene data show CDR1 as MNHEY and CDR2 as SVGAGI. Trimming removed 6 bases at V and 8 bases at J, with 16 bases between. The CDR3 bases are TGTGCCAGCAGACCACAGGGTTTCGACGGCTACACCTTC. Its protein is CASRPQGFDGYTF.

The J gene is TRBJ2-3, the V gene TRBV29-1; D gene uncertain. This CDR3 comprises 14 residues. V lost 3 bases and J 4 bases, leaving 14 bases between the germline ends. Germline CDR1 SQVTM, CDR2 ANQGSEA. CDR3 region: CSVDGDPGADTQYF. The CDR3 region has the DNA TGCAGCGTTGACGGCGACCCTGGGGCAGATACGCAGTATTTT.

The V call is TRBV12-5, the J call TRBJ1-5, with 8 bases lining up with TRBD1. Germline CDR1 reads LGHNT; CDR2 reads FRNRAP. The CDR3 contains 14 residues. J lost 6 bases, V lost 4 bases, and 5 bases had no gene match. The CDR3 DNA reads TGTGCTAGTGGTTCGGGACAGGTCGGTCAGCCCCAGCATTTT. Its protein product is CASGSGQVGQPQHF.

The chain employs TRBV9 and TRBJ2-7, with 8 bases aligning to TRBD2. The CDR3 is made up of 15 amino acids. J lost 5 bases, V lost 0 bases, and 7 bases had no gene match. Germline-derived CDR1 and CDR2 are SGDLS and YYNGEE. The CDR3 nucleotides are TGTGCCAGCAGCGTAGCCACAGCGGGGGAGAACGAGCAGTACTTC. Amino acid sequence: CASSVATAGENEQYF.